This TCR beta chain was retrieved from a study of T cells after yellow fever vaccination. This clonotype appeared many times. Its cognate antigen is unknown. TCRdb passed the 5' RACE reads through MiXCR, listing each CDR3 protein once. The sample has some 300,000 distinct CDR3 sequences; approximately 3.8% are singletons. Study observations and caveats: It was a weaker secondary response, yet one that peaked faster, at day 5 versus 15. After the booster, nearly 98% of CD4 and roughly nine tenths of CD8 primary-response clones were re-detected.

Germline CDR1 SGHTA, CDR2 FQGNSA. V lost 0 bases and J lost 0, with 12 bases in between. This CDR3 contains 17 residues. The chain combines TRBV7-2 with TRBJ2-4, with D possibly matching TRBD1 (6 bases). Sequenced material: PBMCs, taken on the day of the yellow fever booster vaccination. This sequence originates from a man aged 18 to 29 who received the YFV17D yellow fever vaccine. As DNA, the CDR3 is TGTGCCAGCAGCTTAGCGCTTACAGGGATAGCCAAAAACATTCAGTACTTC. Residues: CASSLALTGIAKNIQYF.